This paragraph reports one T cell receptor (beta chain). The antigen is undetermined. CDR1 and CDR2 (germline): MNHEY, SVGAGI. Trimming removed 10 bases at V and 5 bases at J, with 17 bases between. This CDR3 comprises 13 residues. The sample originates from a study of cytomegalovirus exposure and HLA in healthy donors. For the study at large: An analysis done earlier identified 120 million or so unique TCR beta sequences from about 180 million T cells.

PCR used 60 Vbeta primers and 13 Jbeta primers. Measured with immunoSEQ multiplex PCR; TCRdb has only the in-frame clones, and not every one. The table lists 150,000 to 200,000 clones, roughly 83% of them singletons. Overall study results and limits: Several of the most significant clusters appeared, in a later analysis, to be linked to common viral pathogens. Analysis was carried out at a later point, and it linked a missense DCLRE1C variant to TCR beta V- and J-gene trimming.

Source material: PBMCs. This sequence joins TRBV6-5 and TRBJ2-5, with D possibly matching TRBD2 (6 bases). The TCR was taken from a woman aged 50 to 60 in good health and CMV-seronegative. The CDR3 sequence is CAIALGAGETQYF. DNA for the CDR3: TGTGCCATAGCCTTAGGGGCGGGGGAGACCCAGTACTTC.